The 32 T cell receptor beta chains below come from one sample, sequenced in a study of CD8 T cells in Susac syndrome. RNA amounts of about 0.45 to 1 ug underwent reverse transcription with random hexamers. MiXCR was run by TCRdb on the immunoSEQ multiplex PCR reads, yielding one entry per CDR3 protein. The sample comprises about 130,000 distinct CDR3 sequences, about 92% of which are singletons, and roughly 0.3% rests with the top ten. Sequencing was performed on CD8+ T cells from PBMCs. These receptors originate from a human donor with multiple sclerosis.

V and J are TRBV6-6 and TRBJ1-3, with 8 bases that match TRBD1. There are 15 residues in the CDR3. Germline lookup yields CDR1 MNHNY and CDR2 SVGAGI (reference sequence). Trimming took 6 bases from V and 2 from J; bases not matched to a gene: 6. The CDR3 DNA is TGTGCCAGCAGACATGACAGGGGAGCTGGAAACACCATATATTTT. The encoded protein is CASRHDRGAGNTIYF.

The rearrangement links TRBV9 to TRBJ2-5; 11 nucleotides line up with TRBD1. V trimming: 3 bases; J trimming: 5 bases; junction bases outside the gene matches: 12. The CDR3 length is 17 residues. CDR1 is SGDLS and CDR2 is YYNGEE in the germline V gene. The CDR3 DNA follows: TGTGCCAGCAGCGCCACGGCCGGGACAGGGGGTTATGAGACCCAGTACTTC. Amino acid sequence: CASSATAGTGGYETQYF.

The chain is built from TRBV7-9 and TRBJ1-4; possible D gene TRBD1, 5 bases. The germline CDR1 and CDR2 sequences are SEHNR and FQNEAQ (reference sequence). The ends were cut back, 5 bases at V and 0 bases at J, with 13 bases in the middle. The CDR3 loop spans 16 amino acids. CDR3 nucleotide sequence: TGTGCCAGCAGCCCACCGACAGCGTCAACTAATGAAAAACTGTTTTTT. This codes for CASSPPTASTNEKLFF.

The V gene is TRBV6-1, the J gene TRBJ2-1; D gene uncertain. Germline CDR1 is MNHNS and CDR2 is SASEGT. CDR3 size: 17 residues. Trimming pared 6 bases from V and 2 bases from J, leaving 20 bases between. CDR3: CASSLSSMTLAYNEQFF. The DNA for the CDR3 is TGTGCCAGCAGCCTTAGTTCGATGACGCTAGCCTACAATGAGCAGTTCTTC.

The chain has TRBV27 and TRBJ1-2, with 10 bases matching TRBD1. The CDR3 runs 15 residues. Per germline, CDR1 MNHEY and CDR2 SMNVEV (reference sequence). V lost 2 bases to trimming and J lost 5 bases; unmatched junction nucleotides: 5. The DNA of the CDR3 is TGTGCCAGCAGTTTAACCCCGGACAGGGGGTATGGCTACACCTTC. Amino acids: CASSLTPDRGYGYTF.

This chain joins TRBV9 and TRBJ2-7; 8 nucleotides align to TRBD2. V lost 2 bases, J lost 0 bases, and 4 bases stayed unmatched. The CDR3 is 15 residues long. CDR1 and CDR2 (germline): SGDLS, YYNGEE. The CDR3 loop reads CASSVSGGASYEQYF. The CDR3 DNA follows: TGTGCCAGCAGCGTCAGCGGGGGAGCCTCCTACGAGCAGTACTTC.

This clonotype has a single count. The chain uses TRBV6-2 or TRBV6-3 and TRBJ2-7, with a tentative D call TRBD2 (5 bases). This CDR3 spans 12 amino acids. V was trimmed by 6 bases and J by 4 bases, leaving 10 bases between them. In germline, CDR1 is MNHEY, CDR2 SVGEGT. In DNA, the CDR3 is TGTGCCAGCAGCCAGACGGGATACGAGCAGTACGTC. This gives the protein CASSQTGYEQYV.

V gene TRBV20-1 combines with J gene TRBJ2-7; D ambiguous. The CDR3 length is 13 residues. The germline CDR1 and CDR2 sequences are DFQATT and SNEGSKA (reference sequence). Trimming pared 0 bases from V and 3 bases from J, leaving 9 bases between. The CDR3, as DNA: TGCAGTGCTAGAGACCTTGAGAACTACGAGCAGTACGTC. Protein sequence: CSARDLENYEQYV.

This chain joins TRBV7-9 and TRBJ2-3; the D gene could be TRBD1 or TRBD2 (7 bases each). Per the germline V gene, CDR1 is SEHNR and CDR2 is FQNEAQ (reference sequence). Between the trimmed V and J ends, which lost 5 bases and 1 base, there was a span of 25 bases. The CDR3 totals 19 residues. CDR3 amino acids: CASSLRRGGLGSRTDTQYF. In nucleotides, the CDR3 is TGTGCCAGCAGCCTCCGCAGGGGGGGGCTTGGGAGCCGCACAGATACGCAGTATTTT. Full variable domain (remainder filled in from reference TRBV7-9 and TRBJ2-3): DTGVSQNPRHKITKRGQNVTFRCDPISEHNRLYWYRQTLGQGPEFLTYFQNEAQLEKSRLLSDRFSAERPKGSFSTLEIQRTEQGDSAMYLCASSLRRGGLGSRTDTQYFGPGTRLTVL.

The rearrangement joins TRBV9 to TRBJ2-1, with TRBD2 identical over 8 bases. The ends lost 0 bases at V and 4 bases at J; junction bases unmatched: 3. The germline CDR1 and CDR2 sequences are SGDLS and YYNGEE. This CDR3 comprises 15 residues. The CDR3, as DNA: TGTGCCAGCAGCGTAGGGGGCGGGGGGTACAATGAGCAGTTCTTC. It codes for CASSVGGGGYNEQFF.

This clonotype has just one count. The CDR3 is CSVPGLDIQYF. For the CDR3, the DNA is TGCAGCGTTCCAGGGTTGGACATTCAGTACTTC. This chain uses TRBV29-1 with TRBJ2-4, with D possibly TRBD1 on 5 matching bases. V was shortened by 5 bases and J by 8 bases, with 10 bases between the two germline ends. Germline lookup yields CDR1 SQVTM and CDR2 ANQGSEA. CDR3 length equals 11 residues.

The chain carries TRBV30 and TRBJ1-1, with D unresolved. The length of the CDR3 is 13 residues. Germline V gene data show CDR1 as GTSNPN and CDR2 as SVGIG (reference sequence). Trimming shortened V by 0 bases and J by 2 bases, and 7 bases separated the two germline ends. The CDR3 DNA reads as TGTGCCTGGAGTGTTCAGGTCAACACTGAAGCTTTCTTT. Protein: CAWSVQVNTEAFF.

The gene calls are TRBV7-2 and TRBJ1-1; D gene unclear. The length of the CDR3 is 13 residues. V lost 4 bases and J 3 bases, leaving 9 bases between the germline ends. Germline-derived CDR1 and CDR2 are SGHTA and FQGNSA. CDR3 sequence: CASSSNRHTEAFF. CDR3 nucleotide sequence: TGTGCCAGCAGCTCAAATCGGCACACTGAAGCTTTCTTT.

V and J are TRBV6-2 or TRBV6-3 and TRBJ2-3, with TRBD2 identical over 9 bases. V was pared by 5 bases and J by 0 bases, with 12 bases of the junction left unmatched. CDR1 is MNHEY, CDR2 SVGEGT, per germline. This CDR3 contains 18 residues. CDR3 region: CASSLFRLAAKSTDTQYF. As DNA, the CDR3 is TGTGCCAGCAGTCTCTTCCGACTAGCGGCGAAAAGCACAGATACGCAGTATTTT.

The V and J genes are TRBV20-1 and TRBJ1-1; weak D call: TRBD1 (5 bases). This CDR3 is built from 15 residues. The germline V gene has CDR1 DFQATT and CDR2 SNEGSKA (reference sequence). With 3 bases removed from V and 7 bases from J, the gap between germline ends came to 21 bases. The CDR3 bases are TGCAGTGCTAGTCTGCCCCTTCAGGGAAAAGTTGAAGCTTTCTTT. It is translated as CSASLPLQGKVEAFF.

The CDR3 DNA reads as TGCGCCAGCAGGGACTACACCGGGGAGCTGTTTTTT. It codes for CASRDYTGELFF. The chain combines TRBV5-1 with TRBJ2-2; D is possibly TRBD2 (5 bases). V gave up 5 bases and J gave up 3 bases, with 5 bases separating them. The CDR3 spans 12 residues. CDR1 and CDR2 from the germline V gene are SGHRS and YFSETQ.

CDR3 sequence reads: CASSPWDRGGYGYTF. DNA of the CDR3: TGTGCCAGCAGCCCCTGGGACAGGGGTGGCTATGGCTACACCTTC. This rearrangement joins TRBV7-2 to TRBJ1-2; 10 bases are a match to TRBD1. Germline CDR1 is SGHTA and CDR2 is FQGNSA. V dropped 5 bases and J dropped 4; count of bases not matched to a gene: 7. The CDR3 consists of 15 residues.

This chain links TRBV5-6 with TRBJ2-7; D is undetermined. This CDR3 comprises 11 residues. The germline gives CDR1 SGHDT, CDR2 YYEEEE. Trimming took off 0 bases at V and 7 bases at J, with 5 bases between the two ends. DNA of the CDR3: TGTGCCAGCAGCTTGGCGGGTGAGCAGTACGTC. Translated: CASSLAGEQYV.

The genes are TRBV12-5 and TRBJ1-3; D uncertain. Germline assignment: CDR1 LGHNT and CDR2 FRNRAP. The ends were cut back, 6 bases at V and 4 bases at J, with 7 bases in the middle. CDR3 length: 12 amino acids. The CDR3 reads CASGLGGNTIYF. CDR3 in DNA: TGTGCTAGTGGCCTGGGGGGAAACACCATATATTTT. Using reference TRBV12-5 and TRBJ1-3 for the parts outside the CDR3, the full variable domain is DARVTQTPRHKVTEMGQEVTMRCQPILGHNTVFWYRQTMMQGLELLAYFRNRAPLDDSGMPKDRFSAEMPDATLATLKIQPSEPRDSAVYFCASGLGGNTIYFGEGSWLTVV.

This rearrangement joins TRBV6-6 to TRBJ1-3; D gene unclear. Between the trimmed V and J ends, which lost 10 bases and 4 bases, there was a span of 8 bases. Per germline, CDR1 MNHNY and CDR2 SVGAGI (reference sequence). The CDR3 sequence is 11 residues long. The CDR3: CATLTGNTIYF. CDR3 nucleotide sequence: TGTGCCACCCTAACCGGAAACACCATATATTTT.

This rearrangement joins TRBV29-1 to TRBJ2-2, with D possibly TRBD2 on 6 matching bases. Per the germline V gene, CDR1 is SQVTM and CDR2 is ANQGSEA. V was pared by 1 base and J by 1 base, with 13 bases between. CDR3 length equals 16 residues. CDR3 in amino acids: CSVEGVSGGNTGELFF. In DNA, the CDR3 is TGCAGCGTTGAAGGAGTATCCGGGGGGAACACCGGGGAGCTGTTTTTT.

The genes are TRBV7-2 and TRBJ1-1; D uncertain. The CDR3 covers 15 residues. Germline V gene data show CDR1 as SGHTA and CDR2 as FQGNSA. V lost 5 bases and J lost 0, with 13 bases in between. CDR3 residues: CASSPWREVNTEAFF. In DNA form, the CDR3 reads TGTGCCAGCAGCCCCTGGCGGGAGGTGAACACTGAAGCTTTCTTT.

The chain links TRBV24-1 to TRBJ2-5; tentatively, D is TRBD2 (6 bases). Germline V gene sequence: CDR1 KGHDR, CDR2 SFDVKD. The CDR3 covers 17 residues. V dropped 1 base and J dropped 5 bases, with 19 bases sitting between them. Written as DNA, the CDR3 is TGTGCCACCAGTGATTTCGAGGAGGGGCCGGGCCGGGAGACCCAGTACTTC. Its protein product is CATSDFEEGPGRETQYF.

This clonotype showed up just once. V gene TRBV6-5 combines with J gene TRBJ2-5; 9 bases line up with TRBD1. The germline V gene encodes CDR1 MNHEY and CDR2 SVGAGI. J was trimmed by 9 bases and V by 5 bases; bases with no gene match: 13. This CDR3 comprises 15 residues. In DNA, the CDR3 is TGTGCCAGCAGTGCCGGGACAGGGCTTAAGCGCTCCCAGTACTTC. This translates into CASSAGTGLKRSQYF.

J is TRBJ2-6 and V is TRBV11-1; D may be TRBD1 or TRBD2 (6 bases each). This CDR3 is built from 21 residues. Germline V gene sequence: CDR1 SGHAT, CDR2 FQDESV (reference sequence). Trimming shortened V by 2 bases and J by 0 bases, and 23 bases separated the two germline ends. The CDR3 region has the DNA TGTGCCAGCAGCTTAAGAGATCCGGGGGCCGGCCCAATCTCTGGGGCCAACGTCCTGACTTTC. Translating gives CASSLRDPGAGPISGANVLTF.

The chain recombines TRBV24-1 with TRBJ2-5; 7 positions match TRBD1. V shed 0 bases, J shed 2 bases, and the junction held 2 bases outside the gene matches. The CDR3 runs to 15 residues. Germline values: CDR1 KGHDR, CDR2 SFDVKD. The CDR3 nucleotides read TGTGCCACCAGTGATTTGCGGGACAGACAAGAGACCCAGTACTTC. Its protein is CATSDLRDRQETQYF.

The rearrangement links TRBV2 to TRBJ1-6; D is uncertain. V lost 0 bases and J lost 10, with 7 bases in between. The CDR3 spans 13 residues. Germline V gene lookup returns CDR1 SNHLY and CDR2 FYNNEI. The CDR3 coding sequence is TGTGCCAGCAGTGAAGCGGTCGGATCACCCCTCCACTTT. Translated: CASSEAVGSPLHF.

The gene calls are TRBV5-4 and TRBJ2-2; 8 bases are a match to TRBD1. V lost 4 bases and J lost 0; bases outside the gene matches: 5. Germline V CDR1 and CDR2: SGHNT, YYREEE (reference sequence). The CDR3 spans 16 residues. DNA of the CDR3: TGTGCCAGCAGCACCGGGACAGGAACGAACACCGGGGAGCTGTTTTTT. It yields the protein CASSTGTGTNTGELFF.

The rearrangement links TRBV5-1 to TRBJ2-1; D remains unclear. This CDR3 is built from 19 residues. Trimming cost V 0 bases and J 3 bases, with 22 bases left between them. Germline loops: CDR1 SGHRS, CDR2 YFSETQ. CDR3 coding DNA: TGCGCCAGCAGCTTGGAAGGCAGCTTCCCGAAACAAGGCTACAATGAGCAGTTCTTC. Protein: CASSLEGSFPKQGYNEQFF.

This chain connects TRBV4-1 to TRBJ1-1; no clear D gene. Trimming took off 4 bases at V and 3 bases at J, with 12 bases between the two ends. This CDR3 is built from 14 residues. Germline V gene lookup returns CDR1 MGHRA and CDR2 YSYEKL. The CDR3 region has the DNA TGCGCCAGCAGCCGAAAGGACGGTGACACTGAAGCTTTCTTT. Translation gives CASSRKDGDTEAFF.

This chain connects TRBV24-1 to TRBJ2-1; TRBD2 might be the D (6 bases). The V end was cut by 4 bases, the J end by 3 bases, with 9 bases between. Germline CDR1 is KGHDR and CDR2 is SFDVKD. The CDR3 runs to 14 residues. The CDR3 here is CATSERGNYNEQFF. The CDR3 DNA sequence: TGTGCCACCAGTGAGCGGGGTAACTACAATGAGCAGTTCTTC.

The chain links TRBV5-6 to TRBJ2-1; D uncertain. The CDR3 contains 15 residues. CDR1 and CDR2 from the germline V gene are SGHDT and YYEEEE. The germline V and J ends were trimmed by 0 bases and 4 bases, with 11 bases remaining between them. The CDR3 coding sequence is TGTGCCAGCAGCTTGGACGTCGCCTTATACAATGAGCAGTTCTTC. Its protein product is CASSLDVALYNEQFF.